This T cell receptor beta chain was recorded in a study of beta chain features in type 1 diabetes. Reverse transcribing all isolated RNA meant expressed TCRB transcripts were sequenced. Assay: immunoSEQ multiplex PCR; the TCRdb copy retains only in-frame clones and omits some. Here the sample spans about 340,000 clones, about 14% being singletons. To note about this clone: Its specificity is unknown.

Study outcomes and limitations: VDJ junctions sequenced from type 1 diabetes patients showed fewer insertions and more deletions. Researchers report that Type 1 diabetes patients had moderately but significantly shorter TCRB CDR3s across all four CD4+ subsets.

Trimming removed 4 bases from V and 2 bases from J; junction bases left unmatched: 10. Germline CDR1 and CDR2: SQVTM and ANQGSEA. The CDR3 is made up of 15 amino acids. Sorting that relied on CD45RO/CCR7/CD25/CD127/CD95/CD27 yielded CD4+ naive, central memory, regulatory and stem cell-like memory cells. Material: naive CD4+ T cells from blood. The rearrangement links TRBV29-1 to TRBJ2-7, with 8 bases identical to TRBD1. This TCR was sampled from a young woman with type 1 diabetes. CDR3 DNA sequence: TGCAGCGTTGCACTCGGGGCAGGGGGCCCCTACGAGCAGTACTTC. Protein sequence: CSVALGAGGPYEQYF.